This T cell receptor (beta chain) was profiled in a study of beta chain features in type 1 diabetes. Isolated RNA was reverse transcribed in full, so expressed TCRB transcripts were sequenced. Method: immunoSEQ multiplex PCR; TCRdb's copy keeps in-frame clones and lacks some. The sample carries some 400,000 clones, about 15% recorded once. The sequence came from a woman aged 18 to 35 in good health. Sample: naive CD4+ T cells from blood.

The CDR3 nucleotides are TGTGCCAGCAGGGGGGACAGGGGAAAAGAGACCCAGTACTTC. This sequence encodes CASRGDRGKETQYF. The genes are TRBV2 and TRBJ2-5, with 10 bases identical to TRBD1. The J segment lost 3 bases and the V segment lost 6 bases, leaving 4 bases of the junction unmatched. The germline gives CDR1 SNHLY, CDR2 FYNNEI. CDR3 length: 14 amino acids. Supplemented by reference TRBV2 and TRBJ2-5, the full variable domain reads EPEVTQTPSHQVTQMGQEVILRCVPISNHLYFYWYRQILGQKVEFLVSFYNNEISEKSEIFDDQFSVERPDGSNFTLKIRSTKLEDSAMYFCASRGDRGKETQYFGPGTRLLVL.